A single sample gave rise to the 15 T cell receptor beta chains below, sequenced in a study of a mutant IDH1 vaccine in newly diagnosed glioma (dated by TCRdb to the early 2020s). The time point label, as the study defines it: week 11, during vaccination. Each vaccine dose, consisting of 300 ug of a 20-mer mutant IDH1 peptide in Montanide, was administered subcutaneously with topical imiquimod. Libraries were built with the immunoSEQ multiplex PCR assay. Not all clones reach the TCRdb copy of this immuneACCESS table, which keeps in-frame sequences only. Checked studies attribute under half of the gap to unresolved V genes and leave the rest unexplained. This sample holds 55,000 to 65,000 clones; 75% to 85% were observed only once. 5.9% of the sample lies in the top ten. Their antigens remain unidentified. Sample: PBMCs, taken from a glioma patient whose treatment included an IDH1 peptide vaccine. These receptor sequences come from a man in his fifties with glioma.

The chain is built from TRBV27 and TRBJ2-7; D is perhaps TRBD1 (6 bases). The germline V gene encodes CDR1 MNHEY and CDR2 SMNVEV (reference sequence). V was pared by 3 bases and J by 6 bases, with 9 bases between. This CDR3 contains 12 residues. Here the CDR3 DNA reads TGTGCCAGCAGTTTCATGGGGGCCGAGCAGTACTTC. This gives the protein CASSFMGAEQYF.

The chain combines TRBV29-1 with TRBJ2-7; possible D gene TRBD2, 6 bases. Germline CDR1 is SQVTM and CDR2 is ANQGSEA. This CDR3 is built from 14 residues. The CDR3 region has the DNA TGCTCCGGTTTGGACCCGGGAGAATCCTACGAGCAGTACTTC. This sequence encodes CSGLDPGESYEQYF.

The CDR3 DNA sequence: TGTGCCAGCAGTTTCCCTACAGGGTCCGGGGCCAACGTCCTGACTTTC. This sequence encodes CASSFPTGSGANVLTF. This chain connects TRBV28 to TRBJ2-6; the D gene is possibly TRBD1 (6 bases). The V end lost 3 bases, the J end lost 4 bases, and 13 bases lay between the germline ends. The CDR3 covers 16 residues. Germline assignment: CDR1 MDHEN and CDR2 SYDVKM.

V usage is TRBV2 and J usage is TRBJ2-7, with no clear D. CDR1 is SNHLY and CDR2 is FYNNEI in the germline V gene. Trimming took off 3 bases at V and 5 bases at J, with 14 bases between the two ends. The length of the CDR3 is 14 residues. CDR3: CASSEALLGDEQYF. CDR3 sequence (DNA): TGTGCCAGCAGTGAGGCTCTTTTGGGTGACGAGCAGTACTTC.

The gene calls are TRBV7-9 and TRBJ1-2; D is uncertain. Trimming took off 11 bases at V and 3 bases at J, with 16 bases between the two ends. The length of the CDR3 is 13 residues. Germline loops: CDR1 SEHNR, CDR2 FQNEAQ (reference sequence). The CDR3 spells CAGLEQVDYGYTF. CDR3 nucleotides: TGTGCCGGTCTCGAGCAGGTCGACTATGGCTACACCTTC.

V usage is TRBV7-9 and J usage is TRBJ2-1; D unresolved. Per the germline V gene, CDR1 is SEHNR and CDR2 is FQNEAQ (reference sequence). V was trimmed by 5 bases and J by 0 bases, leaving 11 bases between them. The CDR3 contains 15 residues. CDR3 sequence: CASSPIASSYNEQFF. The CDR3, as DNA: TGTGCCAGCAGCCCTATTGCTAGCTCCTACAATGAGCAGTTCTTC.

The chain has TRBV6-1 and TRBJ2-1; D uncertain. Germline V CDR1 and CDR2: MNHNS, SASEGT. The V and J ends lost 4 bases and 9 bases respectively, with 16 bases between them. CDR3 size: 14 residues. Here the CDR3 reads CASSAHLSRSEQFF. CDR3 DNA sequence: TGTGCCAGCAGTGCCCACCTTTCTAGAAGTGAGCAGTTCTTC.

The chain carries TRBV18 and TRBJ2-5, with TRBD1 as a possible D gene (5 bases). Trimming pared 10 bases from V and 2 bases from J, leaving 14 bases between. The CDR3 has 13 amino acids. CDR1 and CDR2 from the germline V gene are KGHSH and LQKENI. The CDR3 here is CATQQDKQETQYF. For the CDR3, the DNA is TGTGCCACCCAACAGGATAAGCAAGAGACCCAGTACTTC.

The V gene is TRBV19, the J gene TRBJ2-7; 9 bases are shared with TRBD2. V lost 5 bases and J lost 3; bases outside the gene matches: 5. Germline V gene data show CDR1 as LNHDA and CDR2 as SQIVND (reference sequence). CDR3 length equals 14 residues. CDR3 nucleotides: TGTGCCAGTAGTCCGCCTAGCGGGGTCTACGAGCAGTACTTC. This codes for CASSPPSGVYEQYF. The full variable domain, rest sourced from reference TRBV19 and TRBJ2-7, is DGGITQSPKYLFRKEGQNVTLSCEQNLNHDAMYWYRQDPGQGLRLIYYSQIVNDFQKGDIAEGYSVSREKKESFPLTVTSAQKNPTAFYLCASSPPSGVYEQYFGPGTRLTVT.

The rearrangement uses TRBV29-1 and TRBJ1-6; 10 bases line up with TRBD1. The V and J ends lost 6 bases and 4 bases, in that order; junction bases with no gene match: 3. The CDR3 has 14 amino acids. Germline values: CDR1 SQVTM, CDR2 ANQGSEA. The CDR3 DNA is TGCAGCGTGGGGACAGGGGATTATAATTCACCCCTCCACTTT. The encoded protein is CSVGTGDYNSPLHF.

The CDR3 loop is CASSETGTFPPDTQYF. The CDR3 DNA reads as TGTGCCAGCAGCGAAACCGGGACTTTCCCCCCAGATACGCAGTATTTT. This sequence joins TRBV11-2 and TRBJ2-3, with D perhaps matching TRBD2 (6 bases). Germline CDR1 is SGHAT and CDR2 is FQNNGV. Trimming took 5 bases from V and 4 from J, leaving 19 bases between them. The CDR3 contains 16 residues.

This sequence joins TRBV7-9 and TRBJ1-2; D not certain. The germline CDR1 and CDR2 sequences are SEHNR and FQNEAQ (reference sequence). The CDR3 is 13 residues long. V was shortened by 5 bases and J by 4 bases, with 11 bases between the two germline ends. The CDR3 nucleotides read TGTGCCAGCAGCAACCGTGGAGGCTATGGCTACACCTTC. The encoded protein is CASSNRGGYGYTF.

The CDR3 loop reads CASSEEGGGGYTF. In DNA form, the CDR3 reads TGTGCCAGCAGTGAAGAGGGAGGCGGGGGCTACACCTTC. The chain employs TRBV6-1 and TRBJ1-2, with D uncertain. Germline V gene sequence: CDR1 MNHNS, CDR2 SASEGT. CDR3 length: 13 amino acids. Trimming took off 1 base at V and 8 bases at J, with 11 bases between the two ends.

This rearrangement joins TRBV5-6 to TRBJ2-1; D is possibly TRBD2 (6 bases). The CDR3 loop spans 13 amino acids. The V and J ends lost 6 bases and 2 bases respectively, with 9 bases between them. The germline gives CDR1 SGHDT, CDR2 YYEEEE. CDR3 in amino acids: CASNSGTYNEQFF. CDR3 sequence (DNA): TGTGCCAGCAATAGCGGAACCTACAATGAGCAGTTCTTC.

This clone appeared once. The J gene is TRBJ2-1, the V gene TRBV6-5, with 13 positions matching TRBD2. The CDR3 contains 15 residues. J lost 4 bases, V lost 5 bases, and 2 bases had no gene match. From germline, CDR1 is MNHEY and CDR2 SVGAGI. The CDR3, as DNA: TGTGCCAGCAGTCGGACTAGCGGGAGTTACAATGAGCAGTTCTTC. It codes for CASSRTSGSYNEQFF.